The 4 T cell receptor beta chains reported below all come from one sample, sequenced in a study of shared clonotypes between healthy human individuals (dated by TCRdb to between 2020 and 2021). The method was the immunoSEQ multiplex PCR assay. Held by TCRdb, this immuneACCESS table contains in-frame sequences only and omits some clones. Under half of the omission traces to an unresolved V gene where checked; the cause of the rest is unknown. The sample profile shows around 700,000 clones; 92% of them were found once. Clones ranked in the top ten supply 20% to 25% of the sample. CD8 naive samples consisted of CD45RO-negative cells that were positively selected for CCR7, yielding a CD45RA+CCR7+ population without TemRA cells. Material: naive CD8+ T cells sorted from blood. The cell subset or site label, read with the paper, signifies: CD45RA+CCR7+. The source is a young man in good health.

The chain combines TRBV15 with TRBJ2-2, with 7 nucleotides matching TRBD1. CDR3 length equals 16 residues. The trim removed 1 base at V and 5 bases at J, leaving 7 bases unmatched. CDR1 is LNHNV, CDR2 YYDKDF, per germline (reference sequence). CDR3 amino acids: CATSRVAGGVTGELFF. The CDR3 DNA follows: TGTGCCACCAGCAGAGTGGCAGGGGGTGTTACCGGGGAGCTGTTTTTT.

The chain is built from TRBV7-9 and TRBJ2-7; the match to TRBD2 covers 7 bases. Germline CDR1 and CDR2: SEHNR and FQNEAQ (reference sequence). The length of the CDR3 is 14 residues. The J segment lost 2 bases and the V segment lost 2 bases, leaving 3 bases of the junction unmatched. The CDR3 is CASSLIGTTYEQYF. The DNA for the CDR3 is TGTGCCAGCAGCTTAATAGGGACTACCTACGAGCAGTACTTC.

The rearrangement joins TRBV6-1 to TRBJ2-3; 7 nucleotides match TRBD2. CDR1 and CDR2 (germline): MNHNS, SASEGT. The ends lost 6 bases at V and 5 bases at J; junction bases unmatched: 11. The CDR3 is made up of 15 amino acids. The CDR3 DNA follows: TGTGCCAGCAGAGGACTAGACTCATATGGAGATACGCAGTATTTT. Residues: CASRGLDSYGDTQYF.

The V and J genes are TRBV2 and TRBJ2-2; D is uncertain. The CDR3 length is 16 residues. Germline V lookup: CDR1 SNHLY, CDR2 FYNNEI. V was trimmed by 0 bases and J by 7 bases, leaving 15 bases between them. In DNA form, the CDR3 reads TGTGCCAGCAGTGAAGCGCTTAGGCTACTTGGCGGGGAGCTGTTTTTT. Residues: CASSEALRLLGGELFF.